One and the same sample provided the 19 T cell receptor beta chains below, sequenced in a study of CD8+ T cells in alopecia areata. Following extraction, RNA underwent reverse transcription to cDNA, which served as the sequencing template. Sequencing used immunoSEQ multiplex PCR; TCRdb keeps in-frame clones, though not all of them. Altogether around 180,000 clones are present, around 64% being singletons, with the ten largest covering 1.3%. Treatment reported: oral pan-JAK inhibitor, 5-10 mg twice daily. Sequenced material: CD4+ T cells sorted from blood, taken between weeks 49 and 50, from a patient treated with tofacitinib. All receptors derive from a human donor with alopecia areata.

The chain employs TRBV19 and TRBJ2-3; no clear D. The CDR3 covers 11 residues. V was shortened by 6 bases and J by 2 bases, with 3 bases between the two germline ends. From germline, CDR1 is LNHDA and CDR2 SQIVND (reference sequence). The CDR3 nucleotides are TGTGCCAGTAGAACCACAGATACGCAGTATTTT. This gives the protein CASRTTDTQYF.

This sequence joins TRBV5-1 and TRBJ2-1; 9 bases are shared with TRBD2. This CDR3 contains 15 residues. V was pared by 4 bases and J by 8 bases, with 10 bases of the junction left unmatched. In germline, CDR1 is SGHRS, CDR2 YFSETQ. In nucleotides, the CDR3 is TGCGCCAGCAGCCCATTGGGGACTAGCCGGCATGAGCAGTTCTTC. Translated: CASSPLGTSRHEQFF.

This rearrangement joins TRBV5-1 to TRBJ2-3; D perhaps matches TRBD2 (5 bases). V dropped 0 bases and J dropped 2 bases, with 7 bases sitting between them. The CDR3 is made up of 14 amino acids. Per germline, CDR1 SGHRS and CDR2 YFSETQ. CDR3 in DNA: TGCGCCAGCAGCTTGGACGGGAACACAGATACGCAGTATTTT. It encodes CASSLDGNTDTQYF.

V gene TRBV7-2 combines with J gene TRBJ1-4, with TRBD1 as a possible D gene (6 bases). Germline V gene lookup returns CDR1 SGHTA and CDR2 FQGNSA. The CDR3 is 15 amino acids. V was shortened by 2 bases and J by 8 bases, with 15 bases between the two germline ends. The CDR3, as DNA: TGTGCCAGCAGCTTACGTCCGGGGGCAGGGGAAAAACTGTTTTTT. Its protein is CASSLRPGAGEKLFF. Full variable domain (rest looked up from reference TRBV7-2 and TRBJ1-4): GAGVSQSPSNKVTEKGKDVELRCDPISGHTALYWYRQSLGQGLEFLIYFQGNSAPDKSGLPSDRFSAERTGGSVSTLTIQRTQQEDSAVYLCASSLRPGAGEKLFFGSGTQLSVL.

The rearrangement links TRBV30 to TRBJ1-3, with D possibly being TRBD1 (5 bases). This CDR3 has 15 amino acids. V lost 5 bases to trimming and J lost 0 bases, with 14 bases between them. Germline loops: CDR1 GTSNPN, CDR2 SVGIG (reference sequence). CDR3 loop: CAWSVRTNSGNTIYF. For the CDR3, the DNA is TGTGCCTGGTCCGTTCGGACAAACTCTGGAAACACCATATATTTT.

The chain is built from TRBV2 and TRBJ2-1; 7 nucleotides line up with TRBD2. The CDR3 loop spans 13 amino acids. V dropped 10 bases and J dropped 6; count of bases not matched to a gene: 9. Germline CDR1 reads SNHLY; CDR2 reads FYNNEI. The chain's CDR3 is CATHGGTVNEQFF. The CDR3 DNA reads TGTGCCACCCACGGGGGGACTGTCAATGAGCAGTTCTTC.

The rearrangement links TRBV4-3 to TRBJ1-2; 7 nucleotides line up with TRBD1. This CDR3 is 16 amino acids long. Germline values: CDR1 LGHNA, CDR2 YSLEER. Trimming at V came to 1 base and at J to 4 bases, leaving 9 bases not matched to a gene. The CDR3, as DNA: TGCGCCAGCAGCCAAGGGGACAGAAAGTTGGGCTATGGCTACACCTTC. Its translation: CASSQGDRKLGYGYTF.

The rearrangement joins TRBV30 to TRBJ2-3; 9 bases are a match to TRBD1. Trimming cost V 0 bases and J 1 base; bases outside gene matches: 2. Germline values: CDR1 GTSNPN, CDR2 SVGIG (reference sequence). This CDR3 contains 15 residues. The CDR3 sequence is CAWSVGDRGTDTQYF. CDR3 sequence (DNA): TGTGCCTGGAGTGTAGGGGACAGGGGCACAGATACGCAGTATTTT.

The gene calls are TRBV30 and TRBJ2-1, with a weak D call TRBD2 (5 bases). The V gene's germline CDR1 is GTSNPN and CDR2 SVGIG (reference sequence). V was shortened by 2 bases and J by 7 bases, with 15 bases between the two germline ends. This CDR3 comprises 14 residues. The CDR3 region is CAWSSRRGWNEQFF. CDR3 DNA: TGTGCCTGGAGTTCAAGACGGGGTTGGAATGAGCAGTTCTTC.

The chain combines TRBV4-3 with TRBJ2-7; D is uncertain. CDR1 is LGHNA, CDR2 YSLEER, per germline. The CDR3 contains 15 residues. The V end was cut by 1 base, the J end by 3 bases, with 13 bases between. CDR3 coding DNA: TGCGCCAGCAGCCAAGTTCTCGGGTCGGACTACGAGCAGTACTTC. It translates to CASSQVLGSDYEQYF.

The chain uses TRBV29-1 and TRBJ2-1, with 8 bases identical to TRBD2. The germline V gene has CDR1 SQVTM and CDR2 ANQGSEA. CDR3 size: 16 residues. V shed 3 bases and J 8 bases; nucleotides not matched to a gene: 15. CDR3 sequence reads: CSVDQSRGGPTDEQFF. The CDR3 DNA reads as TGCAGCGTTGACCAGAGTCGCGGGGGGCCTACGGATGAGCAGTTCTTC.

This clone was seen just once. The V and J genes are TRBV28 and TRBJ2-7; D uncertain. Trimming removed 5 bases at V and 3 bases at J, with 11 bases between. There are 13 residues in the CDR3. Germline loops: CDR1 MDHEN, CDR2 SYDVKM. CDR3 in amino acids: CASSINSLYEQYF. For the CDR3, the DNA is TGTGCCAGCAGTATCAACTCTCTCTACGAGCAGTACTTC.

The V and J genes are TRBV29-1 and TRBJ1-1, with TRBD1 as a possible D gene (6 bases). CDR3 length: 14 amino acids. Trimming removed 6 bases at V and 10 bases at J, with 24 bases between. In germline, CDR1 is SQVTM, CDR2 ANQGSEA. The CDR3 loop reads CSVMLRGSGRVAFF. CDR3 bases: TGCAGCGTCATGTTAAGGGGGTCCGGTCGGGTAGCTTTCTTT.

In the case of this clone: Within the sample, other DNA sequences also encode this same CDR3. The V call is TRBV4-3, the J call TRBJ1-2; D is unclear. The CDR3 spans 13 residues. V lost 0 bases and J 4 bases, leaving 6 bases between the germline ends. In germline, CDR1 is LGHNA, CDR2 YSLEER. CDR3 nucleotide sequence: TGCGCCAGCAGCCAAGACACCGCCTATGGCTACACCTTC. Translating gives CASSQDTAYGYTF.

The genes are TRBV5-1 and TRBJ2-7; TRBD2 matches 7 bases. CDR1 SGHRS and CDR2 YFSETQ come from the germline V gene. The length of the CDR3 is 12 residues. After removal of 0 bases from V and 7 bases from J, the junction contained 1 base not matched to a gene. The CDR3 sequence: CASSLAGGEQYF. CDR3 DNA: TGCGCCAGCAGCTTGGCGGGAGGAGAGCAGTACTTC.

This chain uses TRBV29-1 with TRBJ1-2; D not resolved. The CDR3 has 9 amino acids. With 7 bases removed from V and 8 bases from J, the gap between germline ends came to 8 bases. Germline values: CDR1 SQVTM, CDR2 ANQGSEA. The CDR3 reads CSGSDGYTF. The CDR3 nucleotides read TGCAGCGGATCTGACGGCTACACCTTC.

This clone came up a few times. The chain couples TRBV29-1 to TRBJ2-7; D may be TRBD1 (5 bases). The V and J ends lost 4 bases and 7 bases respectively, with 11 bases between them. Germline V lookup: CDR1 SQVTM, CDR2 ANQGSEA. CDR3 length equals 11 residues. CDR3 protein: CSVARAEEQYF. The CDR3 DNA sequence: TGCAGCGTTGCCAGGGCTGAGGAGCAGTACTTC.

This clone was seen a handful of times. The CDR3 sequence is CASSVQARSRTEAFF. The DNA of the CDR3 is TGTGCCAGTAGTGTACAGGCCCGCTCACGCACTGAAGCTTTCTTT. The chain uses TRBV19 and TRBJ1-1, with D tentatively TRBD1 (5 bases). This CDR3 is 15 amino acids long. Trimming took 5 bases from V and 4 from J, leaving 17 bases between them. CDR1 is LNHDA and CDR2 is SQIVND in the germline V gene (reference sequence).

This chain joins TRBV19 and TRBJ1-1; D is perhaps TRBD1 (5 bases). CDR1 is LNHDA, CDR2 SQIVND, per germline (reference sequence). V was shortened by 3 bases and J by 0 bases, with 17 bases between the two germline ends. The CDR3 covers 17 residues. CDR3 nucleotide sequence: TGTGCCAGTAGTATGGGGGGAGGGAAGAAGATGAACACTGAAGCTTTCTTT. It is translated as CASSMGGGKKMNTEAFF.